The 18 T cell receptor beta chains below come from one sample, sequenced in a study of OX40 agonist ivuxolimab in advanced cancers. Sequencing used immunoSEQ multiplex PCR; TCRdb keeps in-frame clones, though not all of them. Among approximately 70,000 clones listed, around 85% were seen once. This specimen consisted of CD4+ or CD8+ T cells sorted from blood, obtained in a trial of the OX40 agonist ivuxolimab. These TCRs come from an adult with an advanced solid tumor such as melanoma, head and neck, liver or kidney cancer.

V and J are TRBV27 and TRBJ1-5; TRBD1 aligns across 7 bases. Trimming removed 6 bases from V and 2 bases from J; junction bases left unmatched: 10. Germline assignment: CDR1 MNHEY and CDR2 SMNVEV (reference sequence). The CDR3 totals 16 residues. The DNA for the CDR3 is TGTGCCAGCAGGCCTTCCGGGACAGTCGGCAATCAGCCCCAGCATTTT. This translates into CASRPSGTVGNQPQHF.

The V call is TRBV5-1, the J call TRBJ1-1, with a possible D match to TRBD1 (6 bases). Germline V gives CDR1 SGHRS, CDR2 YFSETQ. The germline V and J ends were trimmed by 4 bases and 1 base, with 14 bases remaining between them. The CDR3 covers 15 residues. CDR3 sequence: CASSPWGAGNTEAFF. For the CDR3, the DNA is TGCGCCAGCAGCCCGTGGGGGGCCGGGAACACTGAAGCTTTCTTT.

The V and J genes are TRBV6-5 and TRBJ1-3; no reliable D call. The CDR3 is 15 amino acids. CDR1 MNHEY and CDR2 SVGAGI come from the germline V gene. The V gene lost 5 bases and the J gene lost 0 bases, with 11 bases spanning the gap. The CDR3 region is CASSKQPSSGNTIYF. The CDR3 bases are TGTGCCAGCAGTAAACAGCCCAGCTCTGGAAACACCATATATTTT.

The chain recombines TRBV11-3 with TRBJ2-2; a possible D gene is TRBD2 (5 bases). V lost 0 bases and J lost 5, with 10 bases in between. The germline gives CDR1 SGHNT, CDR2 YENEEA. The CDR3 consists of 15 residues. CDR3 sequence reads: CASSLEGAETGELFF. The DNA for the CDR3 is TGTGCCAGCAGCTTAGAGGGAGCTGAAACCGGGGAGCTGTTTTTT.

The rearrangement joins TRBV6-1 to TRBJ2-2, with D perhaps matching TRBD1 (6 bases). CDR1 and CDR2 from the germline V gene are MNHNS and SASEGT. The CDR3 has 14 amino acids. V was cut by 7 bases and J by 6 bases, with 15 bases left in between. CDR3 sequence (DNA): TGTGCCAGCACCGTCAGGGGTCAGTCCGGGGAGCTGTTTTTT. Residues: CASTVRGQSGELFF.

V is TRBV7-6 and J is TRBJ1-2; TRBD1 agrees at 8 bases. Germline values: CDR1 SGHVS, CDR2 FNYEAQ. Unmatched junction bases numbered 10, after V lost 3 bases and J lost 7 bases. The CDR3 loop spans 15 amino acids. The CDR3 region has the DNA TGTGCCAGCAGCTTGACACCGGGACAGGTTGTTGGCTACACCTTC. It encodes CASSLTPGQVVGYTF.

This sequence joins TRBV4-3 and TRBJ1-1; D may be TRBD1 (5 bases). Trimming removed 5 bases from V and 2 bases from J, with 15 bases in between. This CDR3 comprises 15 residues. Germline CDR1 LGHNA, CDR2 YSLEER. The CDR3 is CASSFGEGVNTEAFF. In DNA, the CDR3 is TGCGCCAGCAGCTTCGGAGAAGGGGTAAACACTGAAGCTTTCTTT.

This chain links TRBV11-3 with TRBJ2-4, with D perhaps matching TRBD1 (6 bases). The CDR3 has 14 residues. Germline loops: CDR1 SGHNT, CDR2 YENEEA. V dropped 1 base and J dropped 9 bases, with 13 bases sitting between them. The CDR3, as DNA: TGTGCCAGCAGCTTAGTTCAGGGGATTAGCATTCAGTACTTC. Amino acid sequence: CASSLVQGISIQYF.

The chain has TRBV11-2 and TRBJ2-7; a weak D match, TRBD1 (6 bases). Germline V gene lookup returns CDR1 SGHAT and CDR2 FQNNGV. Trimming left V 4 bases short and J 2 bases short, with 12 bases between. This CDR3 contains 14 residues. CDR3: CASSWMGAAYEQYF. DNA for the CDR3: TGTGCCAGCAGCTGGATGGGGGCGGCCTACGAGCAGTACTTC.

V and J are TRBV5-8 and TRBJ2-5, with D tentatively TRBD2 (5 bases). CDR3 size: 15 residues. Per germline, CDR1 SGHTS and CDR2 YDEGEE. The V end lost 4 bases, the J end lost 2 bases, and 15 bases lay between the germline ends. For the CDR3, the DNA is TGTGCCAGCAGCCCCCCTGGACTCTTTCAAGAGACCCAGTACTTC. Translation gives CASSPPGLFQETQYF.

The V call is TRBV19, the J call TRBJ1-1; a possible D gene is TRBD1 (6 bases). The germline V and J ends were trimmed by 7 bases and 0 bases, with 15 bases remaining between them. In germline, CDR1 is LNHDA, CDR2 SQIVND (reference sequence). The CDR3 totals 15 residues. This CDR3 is CASTRMWGLNTEAFF. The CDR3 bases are TGTGCCAGTACCCGAATGTGGGGGCTGAACACTGAAGCTTTCTTT.

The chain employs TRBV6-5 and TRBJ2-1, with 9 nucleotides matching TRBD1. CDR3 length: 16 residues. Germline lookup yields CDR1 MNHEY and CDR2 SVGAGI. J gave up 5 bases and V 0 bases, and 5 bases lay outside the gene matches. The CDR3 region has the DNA TGTGCCAGCAGTTACTCGGGACAGGGACATAACAATGAGCAGTTCTTC. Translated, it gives CASSYSGQGHNNEQFF.

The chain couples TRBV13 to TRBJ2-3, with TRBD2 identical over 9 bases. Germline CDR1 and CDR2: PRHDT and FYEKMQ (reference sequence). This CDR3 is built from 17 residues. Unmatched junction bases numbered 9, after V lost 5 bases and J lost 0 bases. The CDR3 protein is CASSPSSGGLSTDTQYF. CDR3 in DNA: TGTGCCAGCAGCCCCAGTAGCGGGGGCCTAAGCACAGATACGCAGTATTTT.

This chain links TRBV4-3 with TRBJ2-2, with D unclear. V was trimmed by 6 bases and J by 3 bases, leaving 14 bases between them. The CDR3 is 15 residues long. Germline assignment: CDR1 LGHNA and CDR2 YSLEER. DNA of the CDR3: TGCGCCAGCAGTCCAAGGTTGTTGGACACCGGGGAGCTGTTTTTT. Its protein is CASSPRLLDTGELFF.

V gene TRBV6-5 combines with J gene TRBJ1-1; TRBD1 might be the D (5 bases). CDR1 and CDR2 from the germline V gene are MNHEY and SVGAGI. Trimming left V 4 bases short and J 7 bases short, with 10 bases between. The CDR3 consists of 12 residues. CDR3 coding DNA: TGTGCCAGCAGTTTCCGGGACCGTGAAGCTTTCTTT. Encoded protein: CASSFRDREAFF.

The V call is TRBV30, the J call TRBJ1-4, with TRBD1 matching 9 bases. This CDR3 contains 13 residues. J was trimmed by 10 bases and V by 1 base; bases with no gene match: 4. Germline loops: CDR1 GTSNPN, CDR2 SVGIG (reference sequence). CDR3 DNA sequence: TGTGCCTGGAGTGACAGGGGGCTAAGAAAACTGTTTTTT. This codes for CAWSDRGLRKLFF.

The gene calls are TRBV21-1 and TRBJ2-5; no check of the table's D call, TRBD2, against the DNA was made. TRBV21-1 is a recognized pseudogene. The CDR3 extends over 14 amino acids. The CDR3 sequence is CASRGMGTQETQYF. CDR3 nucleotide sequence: TGTGCCAGCAGGGGTATGGGGACTCAAGAGACCCAGTACTTC.

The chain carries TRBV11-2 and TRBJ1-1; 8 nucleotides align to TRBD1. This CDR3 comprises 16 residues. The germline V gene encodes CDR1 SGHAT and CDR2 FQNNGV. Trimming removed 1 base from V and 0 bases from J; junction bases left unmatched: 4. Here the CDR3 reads CASSLVMGQVNTEAFF. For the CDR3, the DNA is TGTGCCAGCAGCTTAGTTATGGGACAGGTGAACACTGAAGCTTTCTTT.